This is a list of T cell receptor beta chains from one sample in a study of T cell responses to AZD1222 COVID-19 vaccine. Data came from immunoSEQ multiplex PCR; TCRdb stores just in-frame clones and leaves some out. The sample has more than 150,000 clones, about 90% seen once. Sequencing was performed on peripheral blood, taken on day 0 of AZD1222 vaccination. These receptors were taken from an adult in good health. CDR3s include the opening cysteine and the closing phenylalanine or tryptophan. Each record gives: J gene, V gene, CDR3 protein.

TRBJ2-1	TRBV5-3	CARSLWRTRAYEQFF
TRBJ1-3	TRBV19	CGIGASGNTIYF
TRBJ2-2	TRBV4-3	CASSQAGTLRGELFF
TRBJ1-2	TRBV11-2	CASSQGGLSGYTF
TRBJ2-3	TRBV5-4	CASSLPNPPDTQYF
TRBJ2-7	TRBV2	CASSDLSSYEQYF
TRBJ2-3	TRBV7-3	CASSTGQWTDTQYF
TRBJ1-2	TRBV5-1	CASSWRRGVTYGYTF
TRBJ2-1	TRBV28	CASSVGGTGYNEQFF
TRBJ2-7	TRBV5-6	CASSLAWTGVYEQYF
TRBJ2-5	TRBV9	CASSAEETQYF
TRBJ2-1	TRBV14	CASSPDRGPQFF
TRBJ2-7	TRBV18	CASSPDGTYEQYF
TRBJ2-5	TRBV30	CAWSAITGGETQYF
TRBJ1-3	TRBV19	CASSMVLLNTIYF
TRBJ2-7	TRBV9	CASSPGSSGISYEQYF
TRBJ2-7	TRBV7-2	CASSFGRAPYEQYF
TRBJ1-1	TRBV15	CATSRDTEAFF
TRBJ1-4	TRBV30	CAWNRAATNEKLFF
TRBJ1-1	TRBV10-3	CAISESAQGFTEAFF
TRBJ2-5	TRBV10-2	CASSAGRQTRAGETQYF
TRBJ2-6	TRBV28	CASSQTGSGANVLTF
TRBJ1-3	TRBV25-1	CASSGTGTTTTKGNTIYF
TRBJ1-6	TRBV13	CASSLDRGNSPLHF
TRBJ2-7	TRBV7-9	CASSLGLMVGGDPVEQYF
TRBJ1-3	TRBV7-6	CASSSNPGNTIYF
TRBJ1-1	TRBV28	CASRDRIITEAFF
TRBJ1-3	TRBV7-9	CASSQLDVGLGSGNTIYF
TRBJ2-2	TRBV5-6	CASSFDRGPNTGELFF
TRBJ1-5	TRBV19	CATRTGQFNQPQHF
TRBJ2-7	TRBV13	CASSSTTKYRTSGSGEQYF
TRBJ1-1	TRBV29-1	CSVEASRPMNTEAFF
TRBJ2-7	TRBV5-1	CASSSTRNSLSYEQYF
TRBJ2-1	TRBV27	CASSLKFGGDTYNEQFF
TRBJ1-2	TRBV5-1	CASSYGTGSWAIGYTF
TRBJ1-2	TRBV5-1	CASSLTDNYGYTF
TRBJ2-3	TRBV29-1	CSVGKGLAGTDTQYF
TRBJ2-7	TRBV7-9	CASSPDGRSRYF
TRBJ1-2	TRBV4-1	CASSQVAGQGSYGYTF
TRBJ2-4	TRBV7-2	CASSSGLAGGRAKNIQYF
TRBJ2-5	TRBV28	CASSRGSGSGKTQYF
TRBJ2-7	TRBV19	CASSRAGYEQYF